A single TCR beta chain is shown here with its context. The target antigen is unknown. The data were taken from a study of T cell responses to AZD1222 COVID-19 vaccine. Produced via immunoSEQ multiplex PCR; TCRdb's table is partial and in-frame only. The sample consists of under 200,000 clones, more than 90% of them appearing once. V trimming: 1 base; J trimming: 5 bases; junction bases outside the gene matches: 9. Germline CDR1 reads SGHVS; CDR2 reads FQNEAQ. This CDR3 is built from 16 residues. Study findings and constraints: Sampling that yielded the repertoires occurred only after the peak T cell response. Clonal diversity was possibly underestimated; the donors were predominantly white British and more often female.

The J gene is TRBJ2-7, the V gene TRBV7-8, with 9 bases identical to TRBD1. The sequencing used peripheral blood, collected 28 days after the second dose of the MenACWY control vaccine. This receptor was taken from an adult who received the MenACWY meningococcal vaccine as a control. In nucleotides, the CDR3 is TGTGCCAGCAGCTTAGTAGGGACAGGGTCTGCCAACGAGCAGTACTTC. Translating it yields CASSLVGTGSANEQYF.